These T cell receptor beta chains were read from a single sample in a study of cytomegalovirus exposure and HLA in healthy donors. The assay was immunoSEQ multiplex PCR, and TCRdb's table has in-frame clones only and misses some. Altogether 100,000 to 150,000 clones are present, roughly 72% being singletons, with the ten largest covering 3% to 5%. Material for sequencing was PBMCs. These receptors originate from a middle-aged man in good health and CMV-seropositive. CDR3s include the opening cysteine and the closing phenylalanine or tryptophan. Fields, in order: J gene, V gene, clone size, D gene, CDR3 protein, CDR3 DNA. A D gene is named only where the DNA matches it firmly. Expanded clones are given a class, and other clones once, few, many or no size at all.

TRBJ2-7 TRBV14 few TRBD2 CASSQDWGGEQYF TGTGCCAGCAGCCAAGATTGGGGGGGCGAGCAGTACTTC
TRBJ1-1 TRBV19 NA NA CASSTLSKGGTEAFF TGTGCCAGTAGTACCCTTTCCAAAGGGGGAACTGAAGCTTTCTTT
TRBJ1-1 TRBV12-5 NA TRBD1 CASAPWTGEAAFF TGTGCTAGTGCCCCTTGGACAGGGGAAGCAGCTTTCTTT
TRBJ1-1 TRBV29-1 NA TRBD1 CSVHQGGDRAFF TGCAGCGTTCACCAGGGGGGAGATAGAGCTTTCTTT
TRBJ2-7 TRBV29-1 NA NA CSVDSDSSYEQYF TGCAGCGTTGATTCTGACTCCTCCTACGAGCAGTACTTC
TRBJ1-1 TRBV7-9 NA TRBD1 CASSLAGTGANTEAFF TGTGCCAGCAGCTTAGCGGGGACAGGAGCTAACACTGAAGCTTTCTTT
TRBJ1-4 TRBV21-1 NA NA CASSTRSRQGAREWEKLFF TGTGCCAGCAGCACCCGCTCGAGACAGGGGGCGAGGGAGTGGGAAAAACTGTTTTTT
TRBJ1-5 TRBV5-1 NA NA CASSRGSGTDQPQHF TGCGCCAGCAGTCGGGGGTCGGGAACGGATCAGCCCCAGCATTTT
TRBJ2-5 TRBV5-4 NA TRBD2 CASSSRPGTSGEETQYF TGTGCCAGCAGCTCCCGCCCCGGGACTAGCGGTGAAGAGACCCAGTACTTC
TRBJ2-3 TRBV14 few TRBD2 CASSLGLAGGVADTQYF TGTGCCAGCAGCCTCGGACTAGCGGGAGGGGTGGCAGATACGCAGTATTTT
TRBJ1-2 TRBV6-5 NA NA CASRPTVPANYGYTF TGTGCCAGCAGGCCCACAGTTCCCGCTAACTATGGCTACACCTTC
TRBJ1-1 TRBV11-3 NA NA CASSLREGSAEAFF TGTGCCAGCAGCTTACGGGAGGGTTCGGCTGAAGCTTTCTTT
TRBJ2-1 TRBV11-3 NA NA CASSSTRNNEQFF TGTGCCAGCAGCTCGACTAGAAACAATGAGCAGTTCTTC
TRBJ1-1 TRBV6-6 NA TRBD1 CASIKTGQNTEAFF TGTGCCAGCATAAAGACAGGGCAGAACACTGAAGCTTTCTTT
TRBJ1-2 TRBV28 NA TRBD1 CASSPWDRPNYGYTF TGTGCCAGCAGTCCATGGGACAGGCCGAACTATGGCTACACCTTC
TRBJ2-7 TRBV6-5 NA TRBD2 CASSYRPSGGAAEQYF TGTGCCAGCAGTTACCGGCCCAGCGGGGGGGCCGCCGAGCAGTACTTC
TRBJ2-5 TRBV10-2 few TRBD1 CASRRDRGGETQYF TGCGCCAGCAGACGGGACAGGGGTGGCGAGACCCAGTACTTC
TRBJ2-7 TRBV5-1 NA NA CASSPNPGTYEQYF TGCGCCAGCAGCCCAAATCCAGGTACCTACGAGCAGTACTTC
TRBJ2-7 TRBV2 NA TRBD2 CASSEGLAGASLPHEQYF TGTGCCAGCAGTGAGGGACTAGCGGGGGCCTCACTACCCCACGAGCAGTACTTC
TRBJ1-4 TRBV18 NA NA CASSPREVSGEKLFF TGTGCCAGCTCACCCCGGGAAGTTTCGGGCGAAAAACTGTTTTTT
TRBJ1-2 TRBV29-1 NA NA CSVINGYTF TGCAGCGTTATTAATGGCTACACCTTC
TRBJ1-2 TRBV25-1 few NA CASSEAVGGAHGYTF TGTGCCAGCAGCGAGGCGGTTGGGGGGGCCCATGGCTACACCTTC
TRBJ2-1 TRBV19 NA TRBD2 CASSPWTSDNEQFF TGTGCCAGTAGTCCTTGGACTAGCGACAATGAGCAGTTCTTC
TRBJ2-5 TRBV9 NA TRBD1 CASSVATGGISGETQYF TGTGCCAGCAGCGTAGCGACAGGGGGGATTTCCGGGGAGACCCAGTACTTC
TRBJ1-2 TRBV6-6 few TRBD1 CASSSGTGVGYTF TGTGCCAGCAGTTCCGGGACAGGGGTTGGCTACACCTTC
TRBJ2-5 TRBV19 NA TRBD1 CASSLSTGGQGETQYF TGTGCCAGTAGTCTATCCACAGGGGGCCAAGGGGAGACCCAGTACTTC
TRBJ1-5 TRBV6-5 once NA CASSYSPSQPQHF TGTGCCAGCAGTTACTCTCCATCTCAGCCCCAGCATTTT
TRBJ2-1 TRBV19 NA TRBD2 CASSITSGIRNEQFF TGTGCCAGTAGTATCACTAGCGGGATTAGGAATGAGCAGTTCTTC
TRBJ2-2 TRBV28 NA TRBD2 CASRKREVSTGELFF TGTGCCAGCAGGAAGCGGGAAGTCAGCACCGGGGAGCTGTTTTTT
TRBJ2-7 TRBV11-3 NA NA CASSPQEASREQYF TGTGCCAGCAGCCCTCAGGAGGCCTCCAGGGAGCAGTACTTC
TRBJ1-5 TRBV19 few NA CASSLPREPQHF TGTGCCAGTAGTTTACCCAGGGAGCCCCAGCATTTT
TRBJ2-5 TRBV18 few TRBD1 CASSLNPGQGETQYF TGTGCCAGCTCACTAAACCCGGGACAGGGAGAGACCCAGTACTTC
TRBJ1-2 TRBV2 NA NA CATSSRKGYTF TGTGCCACTTCCTCCAGGAAGGGCTACACCTTC
TRBJ2-5 TRBV13 NA TRBD2 CASSPNGLAGLETQYF TGTGCCAGCAGCCCCAACGGACTAGCGGGACTTGAGACCCAGTACTTC
TRBJ2-3 TRBV5-1 NA NA CASSGEVAHTDTQYF TGCGCCAGCAGCGGTGAAGTAGCCCACACAGATACGCAGTATTTT
TRBJ1-2 TRBV19 once TRBD1 CASSKQQGAAYGYTF TGTGCCAGTAGTAAACAACAGGGGGCGGCGTATGGCTACACCTTC
TRBJ2-7 TRBV12-5 NA TRBD1 CASGRDRANEQYF TGTGCTAGTGGACGGGACAGGGCCAACGAGCAGTACTTC
TRBJ1-3 TRBV2 few NA CASSADRGNTIYF TGTGCCAGCAGTGCGGACAGAGGAAACACCATATATTTT
TRBJ2-1 TRBV4-2 NA TRBD2 CASSRRLAGEGAPEQFF TGTGCCAGCAGCCGGCGACTAGCGGGAGAAGGGGCACCTGAGCAGTTCTTC